The 4 T cell receptor beta chains below all came from one sample that was sequenced in a study of monozygotic twins with inflammatory bowel disease. TCRdb reprocessed the 5' RACE reads, with one entry per CDR3 protein and no DNA. The sample table includes approximately 400,000 distinct CDR3 sequences. The specimen sequenced was blood. These receptors all come from a human donor with ulcerative colitis or Crohn's disease, or a healthy co-twin of an affected twin (not recorded which).

This chain uses TRBV6-2 or TRBV6-3 with TRBJ1-5. CDR3 size: 14 residues. Germline CDR1 is MNHEY and CDR2 is SVGEGT. CDR3 loop: CASSYRGGGQPQHF.

V gene TRBV24-1 combines with J gene TRBJ2-3; as DNA is missing, the TRBD2 call by TCRdb cannot be tested. Per germline, CDR1 KGHDR and CDR2 SFDVKD. This CDR3 contains 17 residues. The CDR3 sequence: CATSDVGTSGITDTQYF.

The chain has TRBV4-3 and TRBJ1-2; without DNA, the TCRdb call of TRBD1 cannot be checked. Germline CDR1 is LGHNA and CDR2 is YSLEER. CDR3 length: 16 residues. CDR3 region: CASSQVSGQGKGGYTF.

The V gene is TRBV7-9, the J gene TRBJ1-2; the TRBD1 assignment by TCRdb is unverifiable without DNA. The CDR3 covers 14 residues. Germline CDR1 SEHNR, CDR2 FQNEAQ (reference sequence). The CDR3: CASSLTGAAGGYTF.